This passage covers 4 T cell receptor beta chains from one sample sequenced in a study of neurological immune-mediated disorders. Via MiXCR, TCRdb re-called the 5' RACE reads, giving one row per CDR3 protein. Here the sample spans more than 15,000 distinct CDR3 sequences, approximately 14% being singletons. The sample taken for sequencing was CD4+ T cells from blood. These receptors originate from an older woman with HTLV-1-associated myelopathy (HAM/TSP).

This clonotype appeared many times. The gene calls are TRBV20-1 and TRBJ2-3; weak D call: TRBD1 (6 bases). Germline V lookup: CDR1 DFQATT, CDR2 SNEGSKA (reference sequence). This CDR3 is built from 12 residues. V gave up 6 bases and J gave up 5 bases, with 12 bases separating them. The CDR3 is CSAHQGKDTQYF. CDR3 in DNA: TGCAGTGCGCATCAGGGGAAAGATACGCAGTATTTT.

This clonotype was found many times. J is TRBJ2-1 and V is TRBV2; a possible D gene is TRBD2 (5 bases). The CDR3 has 14 amino acids. The germline V and J ends were trimmed by 5 bases and 7 bases, with 15 bases remaining between them. Germline V gene sequence: CDR1 SNHLY, CDR2 FYNNEI. The CDR3 region is CASSNSGLTNEQFF. As DNA, the CDR3 is TGTGCCAGCAGTAACTCCGGACTCACTAATGAGCAGTTCTTC.

In its sample, this clonotype is large (0.1 to 1%). The genes are TRBV20-1 and TRBJ2-1, with 11 bases lining up with TRBD2. Losses at the gene ends were 1 base for V and 8 bases for J; bases not matched to a gene: 16. The CDR3 is 18 amino acids. Germline CDR1 reads DFQATT; CDR2 reads SNEGSKA (reference sequence). The CDR3 spells CSARAPGLAVRRAHEQFF. For the CDR3, the DNA is TGCAGTGCTAGAGCGCCGGGACTAGCGGTCCGGCGCGCCCATGAGCAGTTCTTC.

There are many counts of this clonotype. This chain uses TRBV20-1 with TRBJ1-1, with 8 bases fitting TRBD1. The CDR3 sequence is 15 residues long. CDR1 and CDR2 (germline): DFQATT, SNEGSKA (reference sequence). After removal of 2 bases from V and 2 bases from J, the junction contained 7 bases not matched to a gene. CDR3: CSARPPTGDNTEAFF. The CDR3 bases are TGCAGTGCTAGACCCCCGACAGGGGATAACACTGAAGCTTTCTTT.